This T cell receptor beta chain comes out of a study of blood T cell repertoires in COVID-19. The method was immunoSEQ multiplex PCR; TCRdb's version includes in-frame clones alone and lacks a portion of them. The sample includes over 150,000 clones, more than 90% of them seen just once. Source material: peripheral blood. The sequence derives from a man in his fifties or sixties with acute or convalescent COVID-19.

The CDR3: CASSLIWGRTNEKLFF. The CDR3 region has the DNA TGTGCCAGCAGCTTAATCTGGGGGCGGACTAATGAAAAACTGTTTTTT. The rearrangement joins TRBV7-2 to TRBJ1-4; D possibly corresponds to TRBD1 (6 bases). CDR3 length equals 16 residues. The germline V gene has CDR1 SGHTA and CDR2 FQGNSA. The V gene lost 2 bases and the J gene lost 2 bases, with 12 bases spanning the gap.